This TCR beta chain was retrieved from a study of graft-versus-host responses after intestinal transplantation. Study-level information: Tacrolimus and steroids were given for around three years to all recipients after anti-thymocyte globulin induction.

Sequencing was performed with immunoSEQ multiplex PCR; in TCRdb, only in-frame clones are kept and a portion is missing. Of over 100,000 clones listed, around 95% are singletons. Germline V CDR1 and CDR2: SEHNR, FQNEAQ (reference sequence). Between the trimmed V and J ends, which lost 3 bases and 0 bases, there was a span of 6 bases. This CDR3 region has 13 residues. About this clone: Its antigen is unknown.

Findings of the study overall: Present in recipient marrow, GvH clones included some that appeared first in ileum or blood. Graft-donor T cell macrochimerism in patients accompanied high graft-versus-host to host-versus-graft clonal ratios in allografts. Circulating GvH clone levels at their peak were associated with HvG declines (early post-transplant).

The rearrangement joins TRBV7-9 to TRBJ2-7; the D is unclear. The sample was unstimulated CD8+ T cells sorted from spleen or lymph node cells, taken before intestinal transplant. This receptor was identified in a human donor who received an intestinal transplant. CDR3 region: CASSLASSYEQYF. The CDR3 region has the DNA TGTGCCAGCAGCTTGGCATCCTCCTACGAGCAGTACTTC. Full variable domain (remainder filled in from reference TRBV7-9 and TRBJ2-7): DTGVSQNPRHKITKRGQNVTFRCDPISEHNRLYWYRQTLGQGPEFLTYFQNEAQLEKSRLLSDRFSAERPKGSFSTLEIQRTEQGDSAMYLCASSLASSYEQYFGPGTRLTVT.